This T cell receptor (beta chain) was retrieved from a study of T-cell memory formation after mild COVID-19 (dated by TCRdb to the early 2020s). General notes on the study: Most TCR sequence clusters were specific to one of the two donors. The cohort comprised two young, previously healthy adult volunteers, one female and one male. Longitudinal TCRalpha and TCRbeta repertoire sequencing tracked T-cell clones expanding and contracting after mild COVID-19 in two donors. General conclusions and limits of the study: Whether the second-wave clones peaking on day 37 were SARS-CoV-2 specific was not confirmed. Contracting CD4+ clones turned up mainly in the CM and EM memory subsets, whereas EMRA was where CD8+ clones were enriched. Clones that contracted from day 15 to 85 showed balanced CD4/CD8 phenotypes, whereas a second wave of clones that expanded from day 15 to 37 leaned towards CD4+. The study included only two mild cases, and larger cohorts that include severe cases with pre-infection samples were judged to be necessary. Some responding clones were detected in pre-infection memory, which suggested that pre-existing cross-reactive memory T cells had joined the SARS-CoV-2 response.

Sequencing relied on an Illumina NovaSeq 6000. Using 5'RACE with constant-segment primers, TCRalpha and TCRbeta cDNA libraries were constructed, with sample barcodes and unique molecular identifiers added in the process. Trizol reagent was used to extract RNA from every sample. Libraries were amplified in two PCR steps, with a second sample barcode and Illumina TruSeq adapters added in the second step. Sequencing of libraries was performed on an Illumina NovaSeq with 2 x 150 bp paired-end reads. Under the source paper's analysis protocol: Demultiplexing of reads and collapsing into UMI-guided consensus sequences were performed with migec v1.2.7. Using mixcr v2.1.11, UMI consensuses were aligned to TRA and TRB V and J templates and then assembled into clonotypes. A clonotype was counted as expanded or contracted only if both edgeR and NoisET called the change significant, with noise models trained on biological replicates. edgeR calls used a false discovery rate-adjusted p below 0.01 and a log2 fold-change threshold of 1. As an exploratory analysis of dynamics, max-normalized trajectories of the 1000 most abundant clonotypes were examined by PCA with hierarchical clustering. Each responding clone was given a CD4 or CD8 phenotype based on the CD4+ and CD8+ repertoires, which had been sequenced separately. TCRdb trimmed the raw reads at Q25, called clones with MiXCR and kept productive beta chains. Rows matching on CDR3 protein sequence are summarized as one entry with the most common DNA and genes. These V and J calls derive from TCRdb rather than the authors' analysis. A total of just over 300,000 distinct CDR3 sequences appear in this sample, just under 20% of them only once. The biggest ten clones account for about 21% of the sample.

Ficoll-Paque density gradient centrifugation was used to isolate PBMCs. The germline V gene specifies MDHEN as CDR1 and SYDVKM as CDR2. V is cut by 2 bases and J by 4 bases, and the space between the germline ends is 12 bases. The CDR3 runs 15 amino acids, cysteine and phenylalanine included. CDR3 DNA only is kept here, 45 bases in frame from base 1. As regards this clonotype: Its antigen is currently not known. The input lacks base qualities; no much larger clone sits a single base away.

The chain uses TRBV28 and TRBJ1-5, and perhaps TRBD1 as D gene, on 6 matching bases. The TCR sequence derives from a man between 18 and 29 years old who had mild COVID-19 (a few samples of this study predate the infection). The sample titles of this study are shuffled in the database, so cell type and time point are left out; the donor was told from shared clones. The sequenced material came from PBMCs or a T cell subset sorted from them (not recorded which). The encoded CDR3 is CASSLGKTGNQPQHF. The DNA sequence is TGTGCCAGCAGTTTAGGCAAAACAGGGAATCAGCCCCAGCATTTT.